Below, 22 T cell receptor beta chains from the same sample are listed, as sequenced in a study of response to subunit inactivated influenza vaccine. TCRdb called the RT-PCR reads again in MiXCR, with one record for every CDR3 protein. The sample shows fewer than 700,000 distinct CDR3 sequences, 13% of them seen only once. Sequenced here: PBMCs from blood, sampled 45 days after vaccination. The receptors shown here come from a man aged 50 to 60 who received an inactivated influenza vaccine.

The gene calls are TRBV6-2 or TRBV6-3 and TRBJ2-2, with D uncertain. Germline CDR1 MNHEY, CDR2 SVGEGT. The CDR3 is 13 amino acids. The V end lost 4 bases, the J end lost 4 bases, and 7 bases lay between the germline ends. Written as DNA, the CDR3 is TGTGCCAGCAGTTGGGGTACCACCGGGGAGCTGTTTTTT. Its translation is CASSWGTTGELFF.

This clonotype was seen many times. The genes are TRBV5-6 and TRBJ2-3; D might be TRBD1 (5 bases). V was pared by 7 bases and J by 3 bases, with 12 bases between. The length of the CDR3 is 13 residues. Germline V gives CDR1 SGHDT, CDR2 YYEEEE. The DNA of the CDR3 is TGTGCCAGCTTCGAGGCAGGGACAGATACGCAGTATTTT. Translating gives CASFEAGTDTQYF.

This clonotype was detected ten times or more. This chain uses TRBV12-3 or TRBV12-4 with TRBJ2-7, with a weak D call TRBD1 (6 bases). The CDR3 is 14 amino acids. V shed 5 bases and J shed 3 bases, with 14 bases lying between them. This CDR3 reads CASSTGTQLYEQYF. CDR3 nucleotide sequence: TGTGCCAGCAGTACCGGGACACAACTCTACGAGCAGTACTTC.

This clonotype was recorded a few times. The V call is TRBV4-2, the J call TRBJ1-1; D is uncertain. V was pared by 0 bases and J by 11 bases, with 19 bases between. The CDR3 consists of 15 residues. The V gene's germline CDR1 is LGHNA and CDR2 YNFKEQ. CDR3 in DNA: TGTGCCAGCAGCCAAGATTTCTATTCGGCAAAAGGGGCTTTCTTT. This translates into CASSQDFYSAKGAFF.

In its sample, this clonotype was seen a few times. The gene calls are TRBV9 and TRBJ2-7; a possible D gene is TRBD2 (6 bases). The CDR3 has 14 residues. Trimming shortened V by 3 bases and J by 0 bases, and 10 bases separated the two germline ends. Germline assignment: CDR1 SGDLS and CDR2 YYNGEE. The CDR3 DNA reads as TGTGCCAGCAGCGGGGGACTGACCTCCTACGAGCAGTACTTC. Translated: CASSGGLTSYEQYF.

This clonotype was seen only a few times. V is TRBV20-1 and J is TRBJ2-5, with TRBD2 matching 9 bases. Per the germline V gene, CDR1 is DFQATT and CDR2 is SNEGSKA (reference sequence). J lost 5 bases, V lost 0 bases, and 13 bases had no gene match. The CDR3 extends over 17 amino acids. The CDR3 DNA sequence: TGCAGTGCTAGAGATTATGAGCGGGAGGAGTGGTGGGAGACCCAGTACTTC. Translation: CSARDYEREEWWETQYF.

This chain joins TRBV10-3 and TRBJ1-2, with D uncertain. V lost 3 bases and J lost 5, with 10 bases in between. Germline V gene sequence: CDR1 ENHRY, CDR2 SYGVKD. The CDR3 sequence is 13 residues long. The CDR3 loop is CAISDPRAYGYTF. Written as DNA, the CDR3 is TGTGCCATCAGTGACCCCCGGGCGTATGGCTACACCTTC.

This chain joins TRBV3-1 and TRBJ2-2; D gene ambiguous. Per the germline V gene, CDR1 is LGHDT and CDR2 is YNNKEL (reference sequence). V lost 1 base and J lost 7, with 7 bases in between. This CDR3 has 13 residues. CDR3 sequence reads: CASSQAAVGELFF. The CDR3, as DNA: TGTGCCAGCAGCCAAGCAGCCGTCGGGGAGCTGTTTTTT.

This clonotype came up a few times. This sequence joins TRBV7-9 and TRBJ2-1, with D maybe TRBD2 (6 bases). V was clipped by 5 bases and J by 1 base, with 12 bases between them. The CDR3 length is 15 residues. Germline V lookup: CDR1 SEHNR, CDR2 FQNEAQ (reference sequence). In nucleotides, the CDR3 is TGTGCCAGCAGCACCTGGAGCGGGTCCTACAATGAGCAGTTCTTC. This translates into CASSTWSGSYNEQFF.

The chain uses TRBV7-2 and TRBJ2-1; D ambiguous. Germline V gene sequence: CDR1 SGHTA, CDR2 FQGNSA. The CDR3 contains 16 residues. V was cut by 2 bases and J by 9 bases, with 20 bases left in between. CDR3 region: CASSLNPVARWGEQFF. In DNA form, the CDR3 reads TGTGCCAGCAGCTTAAATCCCGTGGCCAGGTGGGGTGAGCAGTTCTTC.

A word on this clonotype: One end of the junction is discordant with germline, which a read error may explain. The chain carries TRBV12-3 or TRBV12-4 and TRBJ2-2; a possible D gene is TRBD2 (6 bases). The CDR3 length is 14 residues. CDR3 DNA: TGTGCCAGCAGTCTCCGTCGGGGGACCGGGAAGCTGTTTTTT. Translated, it gives CASSLRRGTGKLFF.

The chain recombines TRBV20-1 with TRBJ2-3, with 13 bases lining up with TRBD2. J gave up 5 bases and V 0 bases, and 5 bases lay outside the gene matches. Germline CDR1 DFQATT, CDR2 SNEGSKA (reference sequence). This CDR3 is built from 16 residues. As DNA, the CDR3 is TGCAGTGCTAGAGACGGGACTAGCGGGAATATAGATACGCAGTATTTT. Its translation: CSARDGTSGNIDTQYF.

This clonotype was found a few times. The V and J genes are TRBV2 and TRBJ2-1, with TRBD2 matching over 13 bases. The CDR3 is made up of 15 amino acids. Per germline, CDR1 SNHLY and CDR2 FYNNEI. The ends lost 5 bases at V and 8 bases at J; junction bases unmatched: 6. The chain's CDR3 is CASSPGLAGVDEQFF. DNA of the CDR3: TGTGCCAGCAGTCCCGGACTAGCGGGAGTAGATGAGCAGTTCTTC.

In its sample, this clonotype was seen a few times. The chain has TRBV20-1 and TRBJ2-5; D remains unclear. The ends were cut back, 6 bases at V and 1 base at J, with 15 bases in the middle. CDR1 DFQATT and CDR2 SNEGSKA come from the germline V gene (reference sequence). The CDR3 length is 14 residues. The CDR3, as DNA: TGCAGTGCATCAGGCCGTTTCATCCAAGAGACCCAGTACTTC. This gives the protein CSASGRFIQETQYF.

This clonotype showed up many times. An end of the junction differs from the germline gene, which may be a read error. V and J are TRBV7-6 and TRBJ2-1, with 8 bases that match TRBD2. CDR3 size: 14 residues. Per germline, CDR1 SGHVS and CDR2 FNYEAQ. This CDR3 is CASSVAGTYNEQFF. The CDR3, as DNA: TGTGCCAGCAGCGTAGCGGGGACCTACAATGAGCAGTTCTTC.

This clonotype was counted a few times. V gene TRBV12-3 or TRBV12-4 combines with J gene TRBJ1-2, with TRBD1 identical over 7 bases. The trim removed 4 bases at V and 2 bases at J, leaving 10 bases unmatched. The CDR3 contains 16 residues. The CDR3 sequence is CASSSPFRGSNYGYTF. In DNA form, the CDR3 reads TGTGCCAGCAGTTCGCCGTTCAGGGGGTCCAACTATGGCTACACCTTC.

V is TRBV11-2 and J is TRBJ2-2, with TRBD1 identical over 9 bases. V lost 5 bases, J lost 3 bases, and 4 bases stayed unmatched. Germline-derived CDR1 and CDR2 are SGHAT and FQNNGV. CDR3 size: 15 residues. DNA for the CDR3: TGTGCCAGCAGCCCCGGGACAGGGTACACCGGGGAGCTGTTTTTT. Protein sequence: CASSPGTGYTGELFF.

Only a few counts were recorded for this clonotype. The gene calls are TRBV20-1 and TRBJ2-1, with 7 bases that match TRBD2. Per germline, CDR1 DFQATT and CDR2 SNEGSKA (reference sequence). The CDR3 contains 17 residues. The V and J ends lost 3 bases and 0 bases, in that order; junction bases with no gene match: 11. The DNA of the CDR3 is TGCAGTGCTAGGGACTCGGGAGGCACGAGCTCCTACAATGAGCAGTTCTTC. Encoded protein: CSARDSGGTSSYNEQFF.

The chain recombines TRBV4-3 with TRBJ1-1; 7 bases line up with TRBD1. The CDR3 sequence is 19 residues long. Germline CDR1 LGHNA, CDR2 YSLEER. V shed 3 bases, J shed 4 bases, and the junction held 20 bases outside the gene matches. The DNA of the CDR3 is TGCGCCAGCAGCCATTCGCAGGTTCAAGGGGGCGTTAAGAGCACTGAAGCTTTCTTT. It translates to CASSHSQVQGGVKSTEAFF.

This clonotype was counted a few times. The chain couples TRBV11-1 to TRBJ2-5; maybe TRBD1 (7 bases). With 3 bases removed from V and 0 bases from J, the gap between germline ends came to 11 bases. Germline V gene lookup returns CDR1 SGHAT and CDR2 FQDESV (reference sequence). The CDR3 has 15 residues. CDR3 sequence (DNA): TGTGCCAGCAGCTTGGAGGGGGCGTACCAAGAGACCCAGTACTTC. It translates to CASSLEGAYQETQYF.

The chain carries TRBV28 and TRBJ2-7; tentative D call: TRBD2 (5 bases). This CDR3 comprises 14 residues. CDR1 MDHEN and CDR2 SYDVKM come from the germline V gene. V lost 7 bases to trimming and J lost 3 bases, with 16 bases between them. The CDR3 region is CASKLRLGSYEQYF. The CDR3 nucleotides are TGTGCCAGCAAACTAAGGTTGGGGAGCTACGAGCAGTACTTC.

This chain joins TRBV20-1 and TRBJ1-6; D unresolved. Trimming cost V 0 bases and J 7 bases, with 13 bases left between them. CDR1 is DFQATT, CDR2 SNEGSKA, per germline (reference sequence). The CDR3 spans 15 residues. The CDR3 reads CSARDYGGDNSPLHF. The CDR3 DNA sequence: TGCAGTGCTAGAGATTACGGAGGTGACAATTCACCCCTCCACTTT.